One sample yielded the 22 T cell receptor beta chains listed below, sequenced in a study of OX40 agonist ivuxolimab in advanced cancers. Libraries were made using the immunoSEQ multiplex PCR assay. This immuneACCESS table, as held by TCRdb, lists in-frame sequences with V and J called but not all clones. Of the missing ones, under half trace to an unresolved V gene in checked studies; the others have no known cause. The sample table shows 35,000 to 45,000 clones, and around 88% are seen once. Clones ranked in the top ten supply about 12% of the sample. Sequenced material: CD4+ or CD8+ T cells sorted from blood, taken in a trial of the OX40 agonist ivuxolimab. The receptors come from an adult with an advanced solid tumor such as melanoma, head and neck, liver or kidney cancer.

The chain recombines TRBV30 with TRBJ2-7; D not resolved. Between the trimmed V and J ends, which lost 1 base and 3 bases, there was a span of 13 bases. In germline, CDR1 is GTSNPN, CDR2 SVGIG (reference sequence). CDR3 length: 14 amino acids. The CDR3 sequence: CAWSAIKLGYEQYF. The CDR3 nucleotides read TGTGCCTGGAGTGCAATAAAACTGGGCTACGAGCAGTACTTC.

The CDR3 is CASTLPGAFPYTF. The DNA for the CDR3 is TGTGCCAGCACTCTCCCCGGCGCTTTCCCCTACACCTTC. The chain joins TRBV28 to TRBJ1-2; D gene uncertain. The CDR3 loop spans 13 amino acids. V was shortened by 7 bases and J by 10 bases, with 19 bases between the two germline ends. CDR1 is MDHEN and CDR2 is SYDVKM in the germline V gene.

This chain uses TRBV4-2 with TRBJ2-5; weak D call: TRBD1 (5 bases). Germline V gene sequence: CDR1 LGHNA, CDR2 YNFKEQ. The CDR3 covers 15 residues. Trimming stripped 2 bases from V and 5 bases from J, with 15 bases between. The CDR3 spells CASSQTTASMETQYF. The CDR3 region has the DNA TGTGCCAGCAGCCAAACGACAGCATCAATGGAGACCCAGTACTTC.

This clone was detected only once. The genes are TRBV7-6 and TRBJ1-1; no firm D call. Germline V gives CDR1 SGHVS, CDR2 FNYEAQ. The CDR3 has 14 amino acids. The V end lost 1 base, the J end lost 2 bases, and 8 bases lay between the germline ends. DNA for the CDR3: TGTGCCAGCAGCTTAGGTTCAGGAAACACTGAAGCTTTCTTT. This encodes CASSLGSGNTEAFF.

There are a few counts of this clone. This chain uses TRBV4-3 with TRBJ1-1; possibly TRBD1 for D (5 bases). This CDR3 spans 16 amino acids. Germline V lookup: CDR1 LGHNA, CDR2 YSLEER. V was clipped by 1 base and J by 2 bases, with 14 bases between them. CDR3 nucleotides: TGCGCCAGCAGCCAAGGGTGGCGCGACAGCAACACTGAAGCTTTCTTT. Protein sequence: CASSQGWRDSNTEAFF.

The CDR3 DNA follows: TGTGCCAGCAGCGAAGAGTATCTGAGACACAATGAGCAGTTCTTC. It is translated as CASSEEYLRHNEQFF. This rearrangement joins TRBV9 to TRBJ2-1; unclear D gene. Germline V gives CDR1 SGDLS, CDR2 YYNGEE. Trimming took off 3 bases at V and 5 bases at J, with 15 bases between the two ends. The CDR3 is made up of 15 amino acids.

This chain joins TRBV4-2 and TRBJ2-1; the D gene is possibly TRBD1 (6 bases). CDR1 and CDR2 (germline): LGHNA, YNFKEQ. The CDR3 consists of 13 residues. V lost 5 bases, J lost 5 bases, and 10 bases lay in between. This CDR3 is CASSYNRDNEQFF. The CDR3 region has the DNA TGTGCCAGCAGCTACAACAGGGACAATGAGCAGTTCTTC.

The V gene is TRBV27, the J gene TRBJ1-2; 9 bases are shared with TRBD1. The CDR3 is made up of 14 amino acids. In germline, CDR1 is MNHEY, CDR2 SMNVEV (reference sequence). V gave up 3 bases and J gave up 8 bases; unmatched junction bases: 7. In DNA, the CDR3 is TGTGCCAGCAGTTTTTACAGGGGGCGCGGAGGCTACACCTTC. Its protein is CASSFYRGRGGYTF.

The chain recombines TRBV29-1 with TRBJ2-2; possible D gene TRBD2, 7 bases. CDR1 and CDR2 from the germline V gene are SQVTM and ANQGSEA. The CDR3 runs 14 residues. V was cut by 6 bases and J by 5 bases, with 16 bases left in between. DNA of the CDR3: TGCAGCGTGGGGGGGCAGACGGTTACCGGGGAGCTGTTTTTT. It encodes CSVGGQTVTGELFF.

V and J are TRBV11-2 and TRBJ2-7, with 8 nucleotides matching TRBD2. This CDR3 has 16 amino acids. The germline gives CDR1 SGHAT, CDR2 FQNNGV. The V segment lost 3 bases and the J segment 2 bases; nucleotides outside the gene matches: 9. DNA of the CDR3: TGTGCCAGCAGCTTGGTGCCGGCGGGAGGCACCTACGAGCAGTACTTC. Translated, it gives CASSLVPAGGTYEQYF.

A single count supports this clone. The chain uses TRBV28 and TRBJ2-1; D may be TRBD1 (6 bases). Trimming took 5 bases from V and 3 from J, leaving 14 bases between them. The CDR3 runs to 15 residues. Germline assignment: CDR1 MDHEN and CDR2 SYDVKM. The CDR3 DNA reads TGTGCCAGCAGTCCTTGGGCAGGGGACTACAATGAGCAGTTCTTC. Translation: CASSPWAGDYNEQFF.

This chain connects TRBV7-9 to TRBJ1-2; no reliable D call. The CDR3 runs 14 residues. V was pared by 5 bases and J by 4 bases, with 14 bases between. Germline V gives CDR1 SEHNR, CDR2 FQNEAQ (reference sequence). The CDR3 spells CASSPSPAAYGYTF. CDR3 nucleotides: TGTGCCAGCAGCCCATCGCCAGCAGCCTATGGCTACACCTTC.

This clone was observed a single time. The V and J genes are TRBV7-9 and TRBJ2-7, with a possible D match to TRBD1 (5 bases). Trimming removed 4 bases from V and 4 bases from J, with 14 bases in between. The germline V gene has CDR1 SEHNR and CDR2 FQNEAQ (reference sequence). The CDR3 is 14 amino acids. The CDR3 sequence: CASSSSQGRYEQYF. The CDR3 bases are TGTGCCAGCAGCTCCAGCCAGGGTAGGTACGAGCAGTACTTC.

V and J are TRBV7-8 and TRBJ2-1; 7 bases line up with TRBD2. CDR1 is SGHVS, CDR2 FQNEAQ, per germline. The CDR3 contains 16 residues. V gave up 5 bases and J gave up 0 bases; unmatched junction bases: 7. This chain's CDR3 is CASSTQAGSSYNEQFF. CDR3 bases: TGTGCCAGCAGCACTCAAGCGGGAAGCTCCTACAATGAGCAGTTCTTC.

This sequence joins TRBV7-6 and TRBJ2-7; 7 bases are a match to TRBD2. Germline lookup yields CDR1 SGHVS and CDR2 FNYEAQ. This CDR3 contains 13 residues. After removal of 5 bases from V and 4 bases from J, the junction contained 5 bases not matched to a gene. The CDR3 is CASSRGGGYEQYF. In DNA, the CDR3 is TGTGCCAGCAGCCGCGGGGGTGGATACGAGCAGTACTTC.

This clone was seen a few times. The chain recombines TRBV28 with TRBJ1-2; the D is unclear. The CDR3 extends over 13 amino acids. Trimming cost V 1 base and J 2 bases, with 5 bases left between them. CDR1 MDHEN and CDR2 SYDVKM come from the germline V gene. The CDR3 region has the DNA TGTGCCAGCAGTTTATTGGGAAACTATGGCTACACCTTC. Translating it yields CASSLLGNYGYTF.

The V gene is TRBV27, the J gene TRBJ2-5; tentative D call: TRBD2 (6 bases). V lost 0 bases and J 5 bases, leaving 19 bases between the germline ends. The CDR3 is 17 amino acids. Germline lookup yields CDR1 MNHEY and CDR2 SMNVEV (reference sequence). The CDR3: CASSLSSRTRRGETQYF. The CDR3 DNA is TGTGCCAGCAGTTTATCGTCTAGAACCCGCCGGGGGGAGACCCAGTACTTC.

J is TRBJ1-2 and V is TRBV7-2; the D gene is possibly TRBD1 (5 bases). Germline CDR1 reads SGHTA; CDR2 reads FQGNSA. The CDR3 spans 15 residues. V was pared by 5 bases and J by 4 bases, with 17 bases between. DNA of the CDR3: TGTGCCAGCAGCCCGCGGGACCTCCAAACCTATGGCTACACCTTC. It is translated as CASSPRDLQTYGYTF.

The rearrangement links TRBV5-1 to TRBJ2-7, with D perhaps matching TRBD2 (6 bases). Germline assignment: CDR1 SGHRS and CDR2 YFSETQ. Trimming shortened V by 2 bases and J by 5 bases, and 14 bases separated the two germline ends. The CDR3 contains 14 residues. CDR3 loop: CASSFGGFINEQYF. The CDR3 DNA reads TGCGCCAGCAGCTTTGGGGGGTTTATTAACGAGCAGTACTTC.

The table lists this clone with a few counts. This chain connects TRBV11-2 to TRBJ2-3; no definite D call. Germline V lookup: CDR1 SGHAT, CDR2 FQNNGV. The CDR3 runs to 15 residues. Trimming took off 4 bases at V and 2 bases at J, with 13 bases between the two ends. Written as DNA, the CDR3 is TGTGCCAGCAGCTGGGCTAAGGCCGCCACAGATACGCAGTATTTT. It is translated as CASSWAKAATDTQYF. Based on the CDR3 plus reference TRBV11-2 and TRBJ2-3, the full variable domain is EAGVAQSPRYKIIEKRQSVAFWCNPISGHATLYWYQQILGQGPKLLIQFQNNGVVDDSQLPKDRFSAERLKGVDSTLKIQPAKLEDSAVYLCASSWAKAATDTQYFGPGTRLTVL.

This chain connects TRBV7-6 to TRBJ2-3; TRBD2 matches at 8 bases. After removal of 3 bases from V and 2 bases from J, the junction contained 4 bases not matched to a gene. The CDR3 runs to 15 residues. Germline V gives CDR1 SGHVS, CDR2 FNYEAQ. Written as DNA, the CDR3 is TGTGCCAGCAGCTTGGGCGGGGGGCCCACAGATACGCAGTATTTT. This sequence encodes CASSLGGGPTDTQYF.

Only a few counts were recorded for this clone. V is TRBV9 and J is TRBJ2-2; unclear D gene. The germline V gene encodes CDR1 SGDLS and CDR2 YYNGEE. Trimming pared 3 bases from V and 1 base from J, leaving 7 bases between. The CDR3 sequence is 14 residues long. DNA of the CDR3: TGTGCCAGCAGCGGCCGCAAGAACACCGGGGAGCTGTTTTTT. Translated, it gives CASSGRKNTGELFF.